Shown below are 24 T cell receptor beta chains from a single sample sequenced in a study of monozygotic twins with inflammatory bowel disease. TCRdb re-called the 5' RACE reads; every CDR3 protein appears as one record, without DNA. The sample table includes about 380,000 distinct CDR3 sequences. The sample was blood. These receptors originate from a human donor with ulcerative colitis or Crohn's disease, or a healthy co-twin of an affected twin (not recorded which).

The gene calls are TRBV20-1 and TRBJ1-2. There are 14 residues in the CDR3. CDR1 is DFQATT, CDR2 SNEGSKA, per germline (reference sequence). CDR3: CSATAAGPNYGYTF.

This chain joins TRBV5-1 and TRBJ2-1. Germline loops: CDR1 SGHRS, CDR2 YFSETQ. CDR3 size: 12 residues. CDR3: CASSLERNEQFF.

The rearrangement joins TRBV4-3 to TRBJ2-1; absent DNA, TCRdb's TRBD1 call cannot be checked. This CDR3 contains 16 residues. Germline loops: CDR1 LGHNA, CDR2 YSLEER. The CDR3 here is CASSQVPGSSYNEQFF.

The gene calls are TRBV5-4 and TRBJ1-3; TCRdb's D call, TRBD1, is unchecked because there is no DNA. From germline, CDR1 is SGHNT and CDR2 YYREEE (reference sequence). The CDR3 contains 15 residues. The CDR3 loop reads CASSFGGEAGNTIYF.

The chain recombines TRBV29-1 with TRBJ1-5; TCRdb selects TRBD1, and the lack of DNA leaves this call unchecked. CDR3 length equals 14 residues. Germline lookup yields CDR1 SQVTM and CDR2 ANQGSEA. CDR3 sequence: CSVGDSRGGQPQHF.

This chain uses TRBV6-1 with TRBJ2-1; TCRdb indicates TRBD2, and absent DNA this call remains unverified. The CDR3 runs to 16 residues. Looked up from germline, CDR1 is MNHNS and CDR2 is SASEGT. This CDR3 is CASSSGGSGGVNEQFF.

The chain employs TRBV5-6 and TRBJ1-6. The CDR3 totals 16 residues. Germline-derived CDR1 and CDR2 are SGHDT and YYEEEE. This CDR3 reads CASSLMGGSYNSPLHF. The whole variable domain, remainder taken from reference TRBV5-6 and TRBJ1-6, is DAGVTQSPTHLIKTRGQQVTLRCSPKSGHDTVSWYQQALGQGPQFIFQYYEEEERQRGNFPDRFSGHQFPNYSSELNVNALLLGDSALYLCASSLMGGSYNSPLHFGNGTRLTVT.

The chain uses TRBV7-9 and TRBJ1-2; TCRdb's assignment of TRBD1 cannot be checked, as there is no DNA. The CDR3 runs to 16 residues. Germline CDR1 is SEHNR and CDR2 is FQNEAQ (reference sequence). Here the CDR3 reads CASSLVPEGVNYGYTF.

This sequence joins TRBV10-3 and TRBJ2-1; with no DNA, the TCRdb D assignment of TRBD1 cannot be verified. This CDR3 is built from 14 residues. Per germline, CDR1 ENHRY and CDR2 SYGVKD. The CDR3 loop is CAISERGQDNEQFF.

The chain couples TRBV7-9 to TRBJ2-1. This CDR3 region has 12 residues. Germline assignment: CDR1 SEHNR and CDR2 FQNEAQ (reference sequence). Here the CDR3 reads CASSAEYNEQFF.

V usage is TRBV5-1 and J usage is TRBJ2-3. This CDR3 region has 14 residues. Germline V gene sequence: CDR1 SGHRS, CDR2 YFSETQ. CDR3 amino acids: CASSFRPSTDTQYF.

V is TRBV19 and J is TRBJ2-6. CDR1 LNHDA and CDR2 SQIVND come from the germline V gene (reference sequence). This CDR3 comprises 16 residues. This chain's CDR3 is CASSIPGISGANVLTF.

Here the CDR3 reads CASSLSEALDTGELFF. J is TRBJ2-2 and V is TRBV28. Germline CDR1 and CDR2: MDHEN and SYDVKM. The CDR3 is 16 residues long. The full variable domain, its missing parts supplied by reference TRBV28 and TRBJ2-2, is DVKVTQSSRYLVKRTGEKVFLECVQDMDHENMFWYRQDPGLGLRLIYFSYDVKMKEKGDIPEGYSVSREKKERFSLILESASTNQTSMYLCASSLSEALDTGELFFGEGSRLTVL.

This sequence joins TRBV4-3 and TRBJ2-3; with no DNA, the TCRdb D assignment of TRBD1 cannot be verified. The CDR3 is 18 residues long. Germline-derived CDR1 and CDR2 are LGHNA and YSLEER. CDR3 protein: CASSQARTGGLFTDTQYF.

CDR3 amino acids: CASQPRTNTGELFF. The chain has TRBV2 and TRBJ2-2. The germline V gene encodes CDR1 SNHLY and CDR2 FYNNEI. The CDR3 runs 14 residues.

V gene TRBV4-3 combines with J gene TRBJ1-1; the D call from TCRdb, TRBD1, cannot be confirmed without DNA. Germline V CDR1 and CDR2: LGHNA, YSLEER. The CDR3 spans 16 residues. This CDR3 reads CASSQGTQGLNTEAFF.

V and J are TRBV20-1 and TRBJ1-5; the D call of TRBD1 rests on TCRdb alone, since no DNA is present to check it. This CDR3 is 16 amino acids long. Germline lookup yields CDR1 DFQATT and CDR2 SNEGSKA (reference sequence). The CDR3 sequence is CSATLIDRGPNQPQHF.

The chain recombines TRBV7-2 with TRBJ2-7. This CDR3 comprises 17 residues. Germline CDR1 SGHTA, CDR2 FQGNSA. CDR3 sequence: CASSLEVGWFLSYEQYF.

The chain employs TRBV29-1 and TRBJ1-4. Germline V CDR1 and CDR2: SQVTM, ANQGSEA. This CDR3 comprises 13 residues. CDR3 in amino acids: CSVGSFTNEKLFF.

The CDR3 sequence is CAIPGWMKNTEAFF. V gene TRBV5-5 combines with J gene TRBJ1-1; TCRdb reports TRBD1, a call that lacks DNA to check it against. The CDR3 spans 14 residues. Germline lookup yields CDR1 SGHKS and CDR2 YYEKEE (reference sequence).

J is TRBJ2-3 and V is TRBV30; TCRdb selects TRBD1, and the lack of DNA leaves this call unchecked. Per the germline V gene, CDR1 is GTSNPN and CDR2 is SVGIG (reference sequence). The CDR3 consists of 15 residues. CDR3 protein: CAWSVGTGKADTQYF.

The CDR3 sequence: CASRGYLSDTEAFF. The rearrangement joins TRBV5-1 to TRBJ1-1. Germline V CDR1 and CDR2: SGHRS, YFSETQ. The CDR3 is 14 amino acids.

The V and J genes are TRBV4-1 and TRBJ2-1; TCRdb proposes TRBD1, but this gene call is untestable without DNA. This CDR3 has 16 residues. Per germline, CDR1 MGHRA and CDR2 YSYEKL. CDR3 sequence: CASSQDGASSYNEQFF.

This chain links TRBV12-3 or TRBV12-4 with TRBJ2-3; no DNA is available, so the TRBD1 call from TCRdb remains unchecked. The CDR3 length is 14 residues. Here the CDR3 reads CASSRSFRGDTQYF.